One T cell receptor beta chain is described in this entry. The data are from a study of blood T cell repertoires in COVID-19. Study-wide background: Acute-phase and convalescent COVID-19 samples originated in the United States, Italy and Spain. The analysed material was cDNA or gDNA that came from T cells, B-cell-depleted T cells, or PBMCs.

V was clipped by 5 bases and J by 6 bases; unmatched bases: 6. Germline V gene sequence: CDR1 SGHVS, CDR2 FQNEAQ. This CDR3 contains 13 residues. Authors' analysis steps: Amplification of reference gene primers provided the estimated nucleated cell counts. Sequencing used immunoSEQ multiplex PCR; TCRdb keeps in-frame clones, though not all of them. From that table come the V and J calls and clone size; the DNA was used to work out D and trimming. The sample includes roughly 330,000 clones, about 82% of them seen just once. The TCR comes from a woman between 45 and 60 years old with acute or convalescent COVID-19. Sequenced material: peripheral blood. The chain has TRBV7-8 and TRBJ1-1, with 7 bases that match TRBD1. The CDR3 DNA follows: TGTGCCAGCAGCCGACAGGGAGGCTCTGAAGCTTTCTTT. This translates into CASSRQGGSEAFF.